Listed below are T cell receptor beta chains from one sample, sequenced in a study of T cells in tuberculosis. The protocol was immunoSEQ multiplex PCR, while the TCRdb copy is restricted to in-frame clones and leaves out a portion. This table has 35,000 to 40,000 clones, around 93% appearing once. The source material was PBMCs. These receptors came from a donor aged 10 to 29 with latent tuberculosis or without tuberculosis infection. Some clones in this sample may be carry-over from other donors' samples. Each CDR3 is given with its conserved first and last residue. D genes are given only for firm matches.

J | D | V | DNA | CDR3
TRBJ2-7 | TRBD1 | TRBV6-5 | TGTGCCAGTAGCCCCGGGACAGGCAACTACGAGCAGTACTTC | CASSPGTGNYEQYF
TRBJ1-2 | NA | TRBV2 | TGTGCCAGCAGTGGATTTAGTAGGGACACCACTAACTATGGCTACACCTTC | CASSGFSRDTTNYGYTF
TRBJ1-2 | TRBD1 | TRBV6-5 | TGTGCCAGCAGTTACCTGGTAACAGGGGGCAACTATGGCTACACCTTC | CASSYLVTGGNYGYTF
TRBJ1-2 | TRBD1 | TRBV4-3 | TGCGCCAGCAGCCAAGAATTTGACAGGGTCCATGGCTACACCTTC | CASSQEFDRVHGYTF
TRBJ1-1 | NA | TRBV9 | TGTGCCAGCAGCGTAGAAGGGGGGGCGGATGAAGCTTTCTTT | CASSVEGGADEAFF
TRBJ1-1 | NA | TRBV5-4 | TGTGCCAGCAGCTTGCCGGGGGGGACTGAAGCTTTCTTT | CASSLPGGTEAFF
TRBJ1-2 | NA | TRBV5-1 | TGCGCCAGCAGCTTGGGGGGAGGGACCTCCGGAGTTTTCTACACCTTC | CASSLGGGTSGVFYTF
TRBJ2-1 | TRBD2 | TRBV25-1 | TGTGCCAGCAGTGAATCCCGAGGGCGCGGGGGGGACAATGAGCAGTTCTTC | CASSESRGRGGDNEQFF
TRBJ1-5 | NA | TRBV30 | TGTGCCTGGAGTAAGAGGCAGAACAATCAGCCCCAGCATTTT | CAWSKRQNNQPQHF
TRBJ1-1 | TRBD1 | TRBV6-1 | TGTGCCAGCAGTGACCAGGGACAGGCCGAAGCGGGAGCTTTCTTT | CASSDQGQAEAGAFF
TRBJ2-7 | NA | TRBV7-2 | TGTGCCAGCAGCCATTCGGGGGAGAGCTCCTACGAGCAGTACTTC | CASSHSGESSYEQYF
TRBJ1-2 | NA | TRBV4-3 | TGCGCCAGCAGCCAAGATGTAGGGACAATAAACTATGGCTACACCTTC | CASSQDVGTINYGYTF
TRBJ2-7 | TRBD2 | TRBV7-7 | TGTGCCAGCATGCTTAAGCAGTGGGCTAGCGGGTCCTACGAGCAGTACTTC | CASMLKQWASGSYEQYF
TRBJ2-3 | NA | TRBV19 | TGTGCCAGTAGTCACTGGACACACCGGAACAGCGATACGCAGTATTTT | CASSHWTHRNSDTQYF
TRBJ2-1 | NA | TRBV5-1 | TGCGCCAGCAGCCCGGGGAGCAGTTTGTACAATGAGCAGTTCTTC | CASSPGSSLYNEQFF
TRBJ2-7 | TRBD2 | TRBV29-1 | TGCAGCGTTGGGGCAGCGGGGGCCGACTACGAGCAGTACTTC | CSVGAAGADYEQYF